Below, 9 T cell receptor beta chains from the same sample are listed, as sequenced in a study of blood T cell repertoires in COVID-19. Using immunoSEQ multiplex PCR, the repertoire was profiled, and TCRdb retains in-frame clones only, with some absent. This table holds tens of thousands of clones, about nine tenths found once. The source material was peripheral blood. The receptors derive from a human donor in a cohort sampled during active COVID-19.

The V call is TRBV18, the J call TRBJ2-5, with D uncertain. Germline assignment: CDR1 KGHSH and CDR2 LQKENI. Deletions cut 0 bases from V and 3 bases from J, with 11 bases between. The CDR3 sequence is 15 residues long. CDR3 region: CASSPPVSREETQYF. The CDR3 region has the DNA TGTGCCAGCTCACCACCGGTCTCCCGGGAAGAGACCCAGTACTTC.

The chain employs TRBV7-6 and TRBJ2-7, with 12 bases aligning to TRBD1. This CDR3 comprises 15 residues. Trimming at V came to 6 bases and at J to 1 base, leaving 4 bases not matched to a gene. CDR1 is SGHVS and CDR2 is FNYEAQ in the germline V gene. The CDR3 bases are TGTGCCAGCAGGGAGGGACAGGGGGCTTCCTACGAGCAGTACTTC. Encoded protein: CASREGQGASYEQYF. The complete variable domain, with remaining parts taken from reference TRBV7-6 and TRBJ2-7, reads GAGVSQSPRYKVTKRGQDVALRCDPISGHVSLYWYRQALGQGPEFLTYFNYEAQQDKSGLPNDRFSAERPEGSISTLTIQRTEQRDSAMYRCASREGQGASYEQYFGPGTRLTVT.

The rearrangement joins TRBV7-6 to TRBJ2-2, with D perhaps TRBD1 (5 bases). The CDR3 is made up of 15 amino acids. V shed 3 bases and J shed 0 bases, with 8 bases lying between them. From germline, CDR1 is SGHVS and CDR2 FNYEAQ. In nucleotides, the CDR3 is TGTGCCAGCAGCTTGGTCAGGGCGAACACCGGGGAGCTGTTTTTT. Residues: CASSLVRANTGELFF.

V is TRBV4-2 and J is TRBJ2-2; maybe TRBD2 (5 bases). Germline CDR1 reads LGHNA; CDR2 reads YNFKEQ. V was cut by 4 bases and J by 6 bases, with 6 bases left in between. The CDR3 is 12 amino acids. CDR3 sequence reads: CASSPEAGELFF. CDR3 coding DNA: TGTGCCAGCAGCCCGGAGGCCGGGGAGCTGTTTTTT.

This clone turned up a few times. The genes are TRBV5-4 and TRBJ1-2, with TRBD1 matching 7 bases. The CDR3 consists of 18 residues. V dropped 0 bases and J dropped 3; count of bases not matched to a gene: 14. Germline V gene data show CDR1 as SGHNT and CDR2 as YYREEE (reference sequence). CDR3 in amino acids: CASSLGQGGWSMDYGYTF. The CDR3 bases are TGTGCCAGCAGCTTGGGACAGGGCGGCTGGTCTATGGACTATGGCTACACCTTC.

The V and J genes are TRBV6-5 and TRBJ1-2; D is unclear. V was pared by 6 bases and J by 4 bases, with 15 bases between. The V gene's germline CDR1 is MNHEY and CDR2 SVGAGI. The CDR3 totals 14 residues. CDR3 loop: CASRPAGAGYGYTF. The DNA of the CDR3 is TGTGCCAGCAGACCTGCGGGAGCAGGCTATGGCTACACCTTC.

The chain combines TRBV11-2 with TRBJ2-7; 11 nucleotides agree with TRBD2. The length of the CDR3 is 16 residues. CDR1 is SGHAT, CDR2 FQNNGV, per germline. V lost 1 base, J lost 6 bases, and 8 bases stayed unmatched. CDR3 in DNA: TGTGCCAGCAGCTTAGGGGCACTAGCGGGAGCGTCCGAGCAGTACTTC. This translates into CASSLGALAGASEQYF.

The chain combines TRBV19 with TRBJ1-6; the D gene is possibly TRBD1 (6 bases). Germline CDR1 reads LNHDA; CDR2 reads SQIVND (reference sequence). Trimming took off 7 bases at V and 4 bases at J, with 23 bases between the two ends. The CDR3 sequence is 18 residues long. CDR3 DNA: TGTGCCAGTACCCCCTCCCGGCAGGGGAGCAATTATAATTCACCCCTCCACTTT. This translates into CASTPSRQGSNYNSPLHF.

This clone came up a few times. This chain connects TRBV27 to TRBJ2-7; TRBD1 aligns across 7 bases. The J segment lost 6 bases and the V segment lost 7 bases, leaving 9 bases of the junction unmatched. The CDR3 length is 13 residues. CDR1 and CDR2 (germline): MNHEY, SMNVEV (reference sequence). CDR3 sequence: CASNTRQGGEQYF. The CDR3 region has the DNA TGTGCCAGCAACACCCGACAGGGTGGCGAGCAGTACTTC.